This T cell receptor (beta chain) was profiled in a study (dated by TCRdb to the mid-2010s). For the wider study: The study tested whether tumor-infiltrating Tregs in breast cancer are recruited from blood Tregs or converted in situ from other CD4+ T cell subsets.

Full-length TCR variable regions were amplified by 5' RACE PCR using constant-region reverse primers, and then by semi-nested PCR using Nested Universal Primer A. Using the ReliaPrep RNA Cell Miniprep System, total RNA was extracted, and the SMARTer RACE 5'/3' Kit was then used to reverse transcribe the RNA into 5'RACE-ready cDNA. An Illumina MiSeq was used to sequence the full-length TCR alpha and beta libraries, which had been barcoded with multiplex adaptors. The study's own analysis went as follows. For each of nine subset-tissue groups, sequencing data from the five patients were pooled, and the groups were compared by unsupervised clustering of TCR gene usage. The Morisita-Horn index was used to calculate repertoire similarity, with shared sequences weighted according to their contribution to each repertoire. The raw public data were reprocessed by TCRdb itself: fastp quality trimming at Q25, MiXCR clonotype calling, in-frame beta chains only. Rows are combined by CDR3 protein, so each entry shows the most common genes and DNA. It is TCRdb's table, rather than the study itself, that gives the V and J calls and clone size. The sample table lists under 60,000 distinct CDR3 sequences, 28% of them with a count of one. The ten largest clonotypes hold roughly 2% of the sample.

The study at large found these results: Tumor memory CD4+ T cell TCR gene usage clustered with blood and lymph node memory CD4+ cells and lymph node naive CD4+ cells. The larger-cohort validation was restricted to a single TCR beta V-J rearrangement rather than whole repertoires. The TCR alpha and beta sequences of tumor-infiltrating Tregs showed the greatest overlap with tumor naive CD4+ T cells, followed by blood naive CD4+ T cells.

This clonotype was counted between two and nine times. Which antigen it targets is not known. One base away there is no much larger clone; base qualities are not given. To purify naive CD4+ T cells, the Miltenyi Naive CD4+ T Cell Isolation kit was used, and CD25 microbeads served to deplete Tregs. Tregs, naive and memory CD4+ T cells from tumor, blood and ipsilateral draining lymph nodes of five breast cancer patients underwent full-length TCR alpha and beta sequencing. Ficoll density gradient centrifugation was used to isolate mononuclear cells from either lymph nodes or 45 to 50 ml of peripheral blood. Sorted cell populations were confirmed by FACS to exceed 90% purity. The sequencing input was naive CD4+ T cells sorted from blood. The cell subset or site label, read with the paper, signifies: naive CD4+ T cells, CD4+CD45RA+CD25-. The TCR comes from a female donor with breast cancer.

The encoded CDR3 is CSISSGGSGNTIYF. The sequenced DNA: TGCAGTATTTCCTCAGGGGGCTCTGGAAACACCATATATTTT. This chain is built from TRBV20-1 and TRBJ1-3, with TRBD1 matching 7 junction bases. V is trimmed back by 8 bases and J by 0 bases, and the junction contains 7 bases that no gene match accounts for. Including the terminal cysteine and phenylalanine, the CDR3 comprises 14 residues. The CDR3 DNA has 42 bases and is translated from base 1. CDR1 and CDR2, looked up from the germline V gene (reference sequence), are DFQATT and SNEGSKA.